One sample yielded the 11 T cell receptor beta chains listed below, sequenced in a study of T cell repertoires in cytomegalovirus infection. TCRdb called the reads again in MiXCR, with one record for every CDR3 protein. The sample holds roughly 600,000 distinct CDR3 sequences, approximately 24% seen once. The sample taken for sequencing was CD8+ T cells from PBMCs. The receptors stem from a human donor in good health (CMV status not recorded). Some clones in this sample may be carry-over from other donors' samples.

This clonotype was detected many times. The gene calls are TRBV6-5 and TRBJ1-6; unclear D gene. V lost 6 bases and J 5 bases, leaving 11 bases between the germline ends. Per the germline V gene, CDR1 is MNHEY and CDR2 is SVGAGI. The CDR3 has 14 residues. The CDR3: CASSPRTNNSPLHF. The CDR3 nucleotides are TGTGCCAGCAGCCCGAGGACCAATAATTCACCCCTCCACTTT.

This clonotype was seen a few times. The J gene is TRBJ1-1, the V gene TRBV7-6; D is perhaps TRBD1 (5 bases). CDR1 and CDR2 (germline): SGHVS, FNYEAQ. Trimming cost V 7 bases and J 1 base, with 19 bases left between them. This CDR3 contains 16 residues. The CDR3 DNA is TGTGCCAGCACTAATTACCAGGGCATCTCGAACACTGAAGCTTTCTTT. Protein: CASTNYQGISNTEAFF.

This sequence joins TRBV6-2 or TRBV6-3 and TRBJ2-4; D is undetermined. The V end was cut by 6 bases, the J end by 5 bases, with 20 bases between. From germline, CDR1 is MNHEY and CDR2 SVGEGT. The CDR3 is 16 residues long. The CDR3 coding sequence is TGTGCCAGCAGCTCAATCCTCCTGTACTCCGAAAACATTCAGTACTTC. Translation: CASSSILLYSENIQYF.

This clonotype has more than one count but fewer than ten. The chain has TRBV7-9 and TRBJ2-6; D uncertain. Between the trimmed V and J ends, which lost 4 bases and 1 base, there was a span of 8 bases. Germline CDR1 and CDR2: SEHNR and FQNEAQ (reference sequence). The CDR3 sequence is 15 residues long. The CDR3 protein is CASSSGWSGANVLTF. CDR3 bases: TGTGCCAGCAGCTCTGGGTGGTCTGGGGCCAACGTCCTGACTTTC.

Comment on this clonotype: A much more abundant neighbour one base away suggests this may be a read error. This chain links TRBV7-9 with TRBJ1-3; possible D gene TRBD1, 5 bases. Germline V gene lookup returns CDR1 SEHNR and CDR2 FQNEAQ (reference sequence). CDR3 length equals 16 residues. Written as DNA, the CDR3 is TGTGCCAGCTGCTTTGAGGGACGGCGCTCTGGAAACACCATATATTTT. Its translation: CASCFEGRRSGNTIYF.

The V call is TRBV29-1, the J call TRBJ2-7, with unresolved D. The germline CDR1 and CDR2 sequences are SQVTM and ANQGSEA. The CDR3 sequence is 13 residues long. The V end was cut by 6 bases, the J end by 4 bases, with 16 bases between. The CDR3 DNA reads as TGCAGCGTAGCCCAAGGGTTTGGGTACGAGCAGTACGTC. It is translated as CSVAQGFGYEQYV.

The chain couples TRBV28 to TRBJ2-4; TRBD2 is a possible D gene (5 bases). Germline lookup yields CDR1 MDHEN and CDR2 SYDVKM. With 5 bases removed from V and 1 base from J, the gap between germline ends came to 12 bases. CDR3 length: 15 residues. CDR3 nucleotides: TGTGCCAGCAGTCCGCGGGTCGATGCCAAAAACATTCAGTACTTC. As protein: CASSPRVDAKNIQYF.

Only a few counts were recorded for this clonotype. V and J are TRBV6-1 and TRBJ2-6; D may be TRBD2 (5 bases). V lost 4 bases and J lost 0, with 10 bases in between. The CDR3 contains 16 residues. CDR1 and CDR2 from the germline V gene are MNHNS and SASEGT. The CDR3 is CASSGRAYSGANVLTF. The CDR3 coding sequence is TGTGCCAGCAGTGGGCGGGCATACTCTGGGGCCAACGTCCTGACTTTC.

This clonotype has a handful of counts. The rearrangement joins TRBV5-4 to TRBJ1-1; D remains ambiguous. Germline CDR1 and CDR2: SGHNT and YYREEE (reference sequence). V was cut by 4 bases and J by 7 bases, with 11 bases left in between. The CDR3 is 12 residues long. The CDR3 region has the DNA TGTGCCAGCAGCGAGACCACAGTTGAAGCTTTCTTT. Protein product: CASSETTVEAFF.

Ten or more counts support this clonotype. The chain links TRBV7-2 to TRBJ2-2; possibly TRBD1 or TRBD2 for D (6 bases each). V lost 3 bases and J 0 bases, leaving 17 bases between the germline ends. From germline, CDR1 is SGHTA and CDR2 FQGNSA. The CDR3 has 18 amino acids. Written as DNA, the CDR3 is TGTGCCAGCAGCTTGGAGGGTCGTGGGGGGCCGAACACCGGGGAGCTGTTTTTT. Its protein product is CASSLEGRGGPNTGELFF.

The table lists this clonotype with a few counts. This chain connects TRBV7-9 to TRBJ2-5; D possibly corresponds to TRBD1 (6 bases). CDR1 is SEHNR and CDR2 is FQNEAQ in the germline V gene (reference sequence). V was shortened by 5 bases and J by 2 bases, with 15 bases between the two germline ends. The CDR3 is made up of 15 amino acids. CDR3 protein: CASSHPNREQETQYF. CDR3 bases: TGTGCCAGCAGCCATCCGAACAGGGAGCAAGAGACCCAGTACTTC.